The clone carrying this T cell receptor (beta chain) was counted once. The antigen is undetermined. This entry comes from a study of cytomegalovirus exposure and HLA in healthy donors. Study observations and caveats: The authors enumerated some 160 TCR beta chains as linked to cytomegalovirus.

The CDR3 consists of 12 residues. V was shortened by 4 bases and J by 8 bases, with 11 bases between the two germline ends. Per germline, CDR1 SNHLY and CDR2 FYNNEI. Vbeta (60) and Jbeta (13) primers were used in the PCR. TCRdb's copy holds only in-frame clones and misses some; the assay was immunoSEQ multiplex PCR. The sample shows roughly 120,000 clones, around 81% of them seen only once. The sequence derives from a woman between 40 and 55 years old in good health and CMV-seronegative. The chain is built from TRBV2 and TRBJ1-2, with D maybe TRBD1 (6 bases). Sequencing used PBMCs. CDR3 bases: TGTGCCAGCAGTGGACAGGTGCGCGGCTACACCTTC. Amino acids: CASSGQVRGYTF.